Listed here are 32 T cell receptor beta chains from one sample, sequenced in a study of spatial heterogeneity in lung cancer (dated by TCRdb to the late 2010s). The time point label on this specimen signifies: sample taken at primary tumor resection. Without any cell sorting, TCR sequencing was performed on whole RNA extracted either from tumor and nontumor lung tissue or from cryopreserved PBMC samples. The library was made by 5' RACE. Sequencing was performed on a NextSeq 500. TCRdb passed the public sequencing reads through fastp at Q25 and MiXCR, retaining productive beta sequences. Rows merge per CDR3 protein into single entries with the most common DNA and genes. The sample yields about 53,000 distinct CDR3 sequences; roughly 7% were counted once. The ten largest make up approximately 2.6% of the sample. This specimen was PBMCs, taken at surgery. Receptors were obtained from a female donor with early-stage non-small cell lung cancer.

This clonotype was seen more than once but under ten times. V is TRBV7-3 and J is TRBJ2-1; D remains unclear. The V gene's germline CDR1 is SGHTA and CDR2 FQGTGA. The V end lost 4 bases, the J end lost 9 bases, and 13 bases lay between the germline ends. CDR3 size: 13 residues. CDR3 in amino acids: CASSSLTGGEQFF. CDR3 bases: TGTGCCAGCAGCTCCCTCACGGGCGGTGAGCAGTTCTTC.

There are many counts of this clonotype. The rearrangement joins TRBV4-1 to TRBJ1-3, with a possible D match to TRBD1 (5 bases). This CDR3 is built from 15 residues. Trimming took off 3 bases at V and 0 bases at J, with 9 bases between the two ends. Germline CDR1 and CDR2: MGHRA and YSYEKL. As DNA, the CDR3 is TGCGCCAGCAGCCATCAGGGACTCTCTGGAAACACCATATATTTT. Protein sequence: CASSHQGLSGNTIYF.

This clonotype was counted at least ten times. The chain combines TRBV20-1 with TRBJ2-5; 8 nucleotides match TRBD1. The CDR3 covers 15 residues. V was pared by 4 bases and J by 3 bases, with 10 bases of the junction left unmatched. Germline CDR1 and CDR2: DFQATT and SNEGSKA (reference sequence). Here the CDR3 reads CSAIALGTGEETQYF. CDR3 bases: TGCAGTGCTATCGCCTTAGGGACAGGAGAAGAGACCCAGTACTTC.

This clonotype was recorded at least ten times. This sequence joins TRBV5-1 and TRBJ1-1; D ambiguous. The CDR3 has 12 amino acids. The germline V gene has CDR1 SGHRS and CDR2 YFSETQ. The V end was cut by 0 bases, the J end by 6 bases, with 6 bases between. The CDR3: CASSLEGSEAFF. CDR3 DNA sequence: TGCGCCAGCAGCTTGGAAGGTTCTGAAGCTTTCTTT.

This clonotype ranks as medium-sized. The chain employs TRBV21-1 and TRBJ2-7; no check of the table's D call, TRBD1, against the DNA was made. TRBV21-1 is described as a pseudogene. This CDR3 contains 17 residues. CDR3 DNA sequence: TGTGCCAGCAGCAAAGGTTCTTACAGGGGACCTTCCTACGAGCAGTACTTC. Protein product: CASSKGSYRGPSYEQYF.

This clonotype came up many times. The rearrangement uses TRBV5-1 and TRBJ1-1; 8 positions agree with TRBD1. V dropped 5 bases and J dropped 5; count of bases not matched to a gene: 8. CDR1 is SGHRS and CDR2 is YFSETQ in the germline V gene. There are 14 residues in the CDR3. The CDR3 is CASRTRQGRTEAFF. The DNA of the CDR3 is TGCGCCAGCAGAACTCGACAGGGGAGGACTGAAGCTTTCTTT.

At least ten counts were recorded for this clonotype. This chain links TRBV29-1 with TRBJ1-2; D remains ambiguous. This CDR3 comprises 11 residues. Trimming pared 1 base from V and 9 bases from J, leaving 9 bases between. Germline-derived CDR1 and CDR2 are SQVTM and ANQGSEA. CDR3 residues: CSVEGDGSYTF. CDR3 nucleotides: TGCAGCGTTGAAGGAGACGGGAGCTACACCTTC.

This clonotype was counted ten times or more. This chain joins TRBV19 and TRBJ2-4; the D gene is possibly TRBD1 (5 bases). V lost 5 bases and J lost 1, with 12 bases in between. The CDR3 runs to 15 residues. Germline V lookup: CDR1 LNHDA, CDR2 SQIVND (reference sequence). The CDR3 reads CASSPASGAKNIQYF. The CDR3 DNA reads TGTGCCAGTAGTCCGGCGTCAGGGGCCAAAAACATTCAGTACTTC.

This clonotype was seen repeatedly, ten times or more. V and J are TRBV4-2 and TRBJ2-7; a weak D match, TRBD1 (5 bases). The germline V gene has CDR1 LGHNA and CDR2 YNFKEQ. Trimming shortened V by 2 bases and J by 3 bases, and 11 bases separated the two germline ends. This CDR3 is 14 amino acids long. Here the CDR3 DNA reads TGTGCCAGCAGCCAACCAGGGCCATTCTACGAGCAGTACTTC. It codes for CASSQPGPFYEQYF.

This clonotype was counted ten times or more. The rearrangement joins TRBV27 to TRBJ1-2; D ambiguous. V was clipped by 2 bases and J by 2 bases, with 9 bases between them. From germline, CDR1 is MNHEY and CDR2 SMNVEV (reference sequence). CDR3 length equals 14 residues. The CDR3 bases are TGTGCCAGCAGTTTAAGGGCCACGAACTATGGCTACACCTTC. This sequence encodes CASSLRATNYGYTF.

This clonotype has at least ten counts. The CDR3, as DNA: TGCAGCGTCGGGACACAGGGGAACACTGAAGCTTTCTTT. It encodes CSVGTQGNTEAFF. The J gene is TRBJ1-1, the V gene TRBV29-1; a possible D gene is TRBD1 (6 bases). Trimming stripped 6 bases from V and 1 base from J, with 12 bases between. The germline V gene encodes CDR1 SQVTM and CDR2 ANQGSEA. The CDR3 has 13 residues. Supplemented by reference TRBV29-1 and TRBJ1-1, the full variable domain reads SAVISQKPSRDICQRGTSLTIQCQVDSQVTMMFWYRQQPGQSLTLIATANQGSEATYESGFVIDKFPISRPNLTFSTLTVSNMSPEDSSIYLCSVGTQGNTEAFFGQGTRLTVV.

This clonotype has at least ten counts. The chain employs TRBV29-1 and TRBJ2-7; D possibly corresponds to TRBD1 (6 bases). The CDR3 length is 16 residues. Germline loops: CDR1 SQVTM, CDR2 ANQGSEA. Trimming cost V 4 bases and J 7 bases, with 26 bases left between them. CDR3 DNA: TGCAGCGTTGGGGGAGTGAGGGACAAAAGAGGATCAGAGCAGTACTTC. Translated, it gives CSVGGVRDKRGSEQYF.

This clonotype was seen a few times. The V gene is TRBV13, the J gene TRBJ2-1; no clear D. V lost 3 bases to trimming and J lost 8 bases, with 5 bases between them. This CDR3 region has 11 residues. The germline CDR1 and CDR2 sequences are PRHDT and FYEKMQ (reference sequence). The CDR3 spells CASSFSYEQFF. The CDR3 region has the DNA TGTGCCAGCAGCTTCAGCTATGAGCAGTTCTTC.

This clonotype was found a few times. The rearrangement links TRBV7-2 to TRBJ2-4; D remains ambiguous. The CDR3 is 17 residues long. With 1 base removed from V and 0 bases from J, the gap between germline ends came to 13 bases. Germline V gene data show CDR1 as SGHTA and CDR2 as FQGNSA. DNA of the CDR3: TGTGCCAGCAGCTTAGGTTCAGGTGGGCTAGCCAAAAACATTCAGTACTTC. It translates to CASSLGSGGLAKNIQYF.

There are many counts of this clonotype. The J gene is TRBJ2-2, the V gene TRBV7-2; D is uncertain. Looked up from germline, CDR1 is SGHTA and CDR2 is FQGNSA. V dropped 5 bases and J dropped 3 bases, with 7 bases sitting between them. The CDR3 spans 13 residues. The CDR3: CASSPQYTGELFF. The CDR3 DNA sequence: TGTGCCAGCAGCCCCCAATACACCGGGGAGCTGTTTTTT.

The gene calls are TRBV7-2 and TRBJ1-2; D is unresolved. Germline V CDR1 and CDR2: SGHTA, FQGNSA. V lost 0 bases to trimming and J lost 5 bases, with 4 bases between them. The CDR3 totals 12 residues. CDR3 sequence: CASSLAFYGYTF. The CDR3 DNA reads as TGTGCCAGCAGCTTAGCATTTTATGGCTACACCTTC.

In its sample, this clonotype was seen many times. The germline gene is not matched at one end of the junction; a read error may be the cause. The rearrangement uses TRBV7-9 and TRBJ1-1; no definite D call. CDR1 is SEHNR and CDR2 is FQNEAQ in the germline V gene (reference sequence). The CDR3 has 14 amino acids. The CDR3, as DNA: TGTGCCGGCAGGATGTCCGGAGTGAACACTGAAGCTTTCTTT. Amino acid sequence: CAGRMSGVNTEAFF.

This clonotype was seen ten or more times. This CDR3 is CASSPAPDRGYGYTF. DNA of the CDR3: TGTGCCAGCAGCCCCGCTCCGGACAGGGGATATGGCTACACCTTC. V and J are TRBV9 and TRBJ1-2, with 9 nucleotides matching TRBD1. The CDR3 is made up of 15 amino acids. The ends lost 4 bases at V and 5 bases at J; junction bases unmatched: 9. Looked up from germline, CDR1 is SGDLS and CDR2 is YYNGEE. Combining the CDR3 with reference TRBV9 and TRBJ1-2 gives the whole variable domain DSGVTQTPKHLITATGQRVTLRCSPRSGDLSVYWYQQSLDQGLQFLIQYYNGEERAKGNILERFSAQQFPDLHSELNLSSLELGDSALYFCASSPAPDRGYGYTFGSGTRLTVV.

In this sample, this clonotype turned up a few times. The J gene is TRBJ2-3, the V gene TRBV28, with 8 bases identical to TRBD2. From germline, CDR1 is MDHEN and CDR2 SYDVKM. The V gene end was trimmed by 7 bases and the J gene end by 6 bases; junction bases not matched to a gene: 12. The CDR3 consists of 15 residues. This CDR3 reads CASMGGGRRWDTQYF. Here the CDR3 DNA reads TGTGCCAGCATGGGCGGGGGGCGCCGGTGGGATACGCAGTATTTT. Looking up the rest from reference TRBV28 and TRBJ2-3 gives the full variable domain: DVKVTQSSRYLVKRTGEKVFLECVQDMDHENMFWYRQDPGLGLRLIYFSYDVKMKEKGDIPEGYSVSREKKERFSLILESASTNQTSMYLCASMGGGRRWDTQYFGPGTRLTVL.

This clonotype was seen many times. This chain links TRBV28 with TRBJ2-5; TRBD2 matches at 10 bases. The germline V gene has CDR1 MDHEN and CDR2 SYDVKM. The CDR3 is 16 amino acids. The ends lost 5 bases at V and 4 bases at J; junction bases unmatched: 10. The chain's CDR3 is CASSLPLAGGGETQYF. The CDR3 DNA sequence: TGTGCCAGCAGTCTCCCTTTAGCGGGGGGAGGAGAGACCCAGTACTTC.

Many counts were recorded for this clonotype. The rearrangement joins TRBV3-1 to TRBJ2-1; the match to TRBD2 covers 10 bases. The germline gives CDR1 LGHDT, CDR2 YNNKEL (reference sequence). V trimming: 4 bases; J trimming: 7 bases; junction bases outside the gene matches: 7. This CDR3 region has 15 residues. In DNA, the CDR3 is TGTGCCAGCAGCCGCGCAGCGGGGGGGCGAAATGAGCAGTTCTTC. It translates to CASSRAAGGRNEQFF.

This clonotype was counted at least ten times. The CDR3 here is CASSSPTGDTEAFF. Here the CDR3 DNA reads TGTGCCAGCAGCTCCCCCACAGGAGACACTGAAGCTTTCTTT. The chain couples TRBV7-9 to TRBJ1-1, with D possibly matching TRBD1 (5 bases). Between the trimmed V and J ends, which lost 4 bases and 3 bases, there was a span of 12 bases. The CDR3 has 14 amino acids. Germline CDR1 and CDR2: SEHNR and FQNEAQ (reference sequence). Together with reference TRBV7-9 and TRBJ1-1, the CDR3 gives the full variable domain: DTGVSQNPRHKITKRGQNVTFRCDPISEHNRLYWYRQTLGQGPEFLTYFQNEAQLEKSRLLSDRFSAERPKGSFSTLEIQRTEQGDSAMYLCASSSPTGDTEAFFGQGTRLTVV.

This clonotype was found a few times. V gene TRBV3-1 combines with J gene TRBJ1-2, with D possibly TRBD1 on 5 matching bases. Trimming cost V 0 bases and J 6 bases, with 11 bases left between them. The germline CDR1 and CDR2 sequences are LGHDT and YNNKEL (reference sequence). The CDR3 length is 14 residues. CDR3 nucleotide sequence: TGTGCCAGCAGCCAAGACCCCGCGGGGGATGGCTACACCTTC. Translation: CASSQDPAGDGYTF.

This clonotype has a count of ten or more. The chain carries TRBV7-2 and TRBJ2-1; D is unresolved. From germline, CDR1 is SGHTA and CDR2 FQGNSA. Trimming shortened V by 3 bases and J by 13 bases, and 10 bases separated the two germline ends. The CDR3 covers 11 residues. CDR3 bases: TGTGCCAGCAGCTTTTCGGGCCGACAGTTCTTC. This codes for CASSFSGRQFF.

This clonotype was observed a handful of times. The J gene is TRBJ1-1, the V gene TRBV5-8; D uncertain. The CDR3 runs to 15 residues. Trimming removed 7 bases at V and 0 bases at J, with 16 bases between. Germline lookup yields CDR1 SGHTS and CDR2 YDEGEE. The CDR3, as DNA: TGTGCCAGCGTAACCCCTCAGTCCATGAACACTGAAGCTTTCTTT. Translated, it gives CASVTPQSMNTEAFF. Drawing the rest from reference TRBV5-8 and TRBJ1-1, the complete variable domain is EAGVTQSPTHLIKTRGQQATLRCSPISGHTSVYWYQQALGLGLQFLLWYDEGEERNRGNFPPRFSGRQFPNYSSELNVNALELEDSALYLCASVTPQSMNTEAFFGQGTRLTVV.

This clonotype was seen ten or more times. This chain uses TRBV5-1 with TRBJ1-1; 10 bases line up with TRBD1. Germline-derived CDR1 and CDR2 are SGHRS and YFSETQ. This CDR3 has 14 residues. V was clipped by 4 bases and J by 7 bases; unmatched bases: 7. DNA for the CDR3: TGCGCCAGCAGCCGGGGGACAGGGGTTAATGAAGCTTTCTTT. Translating it yields CASSRGTGVNEAFF.

This chain joins TRBV7-2 and TRBJ1-4; D call uncertain. The CDR3 consists of 12 residues. V lost 0 bases, J lost 8 bases, and 4 bases lay in between. Per the germline V gene, CDR1 is SGHTA and CDR2 is FQGNSA. The CDR3 DNA follows: TGTGCCAGCAGCTTAGCGTCCGAAAAACTGTTTTTT. Amino acid sequence: CASSLASEKLFF.

At least ten counts were recorded for this clonotype. The chain has TRBV29-1 and TRBJ2-7; the D is unclear. The CDR3 contains 11 residues. CDR1 is SQVTM and CDR2 is ANQGSEA in the germline V gene. The V end was cut by 2 bases, the J end by 10 bases, with 12 bases between. The CDR3 region is CSVELSQLQYF. The CDR3 DNA reads TGCAGCGTTGAACTCTCCCAATTACAGTACTTC.

There are many counts of this clonotype. This chain uses TRBV2 with TRBJ2-1; 13 nucleotides match TRBD2. This CDR3 comprises 15 residues. The V and J ends lost 11 bases and 7 bases, in that order; junction bases with no gene match: 11. The germline CDR1 and CDR2 sequences are SNHLY and FYNNEI. The CDR3 DNA is TGTGCCGGCAAGGGGACTAGCGGGGTAGGAAATGAGCAGTTCTTC. Amino acid sequence: CAGKGTSGVGNEQFF.

This clonotype was seen a handful of times. The CDR3 DNA is TGTGCCAGCTCACCGGCAAACTTGGGCAATCAGCCCCAGCATTTT. This encodes CASSPANLGNQPQHF. The chain combines TRBV18 with TRBJ1-5, with D unresolved. Germline V gene lookup returns CDR1 KGHSH and CDR2 LQKENI. The CDR3 loop spans 15 amino acids. Deletions cut 3 bases from V and 2 bases from J, with 11 bases between.

To note about this clonotype: One base away lies a much larger clone, so this may be a sequencing read error. It is likely a read error, because the conserved phenylalanine at the end of the CDR3 is missing. Because the CDR3's place on the DNA is in doubt, the DNA is left out and the CDR3 is given as listed by TCRdb. The chain is built from TRBV27 and TRBJ2-7; TRBD2 is the table's D call, not checked against the DNA. Germline V CDR1 and CDR2: MNHEY, SMNVEV (reference sequence). The CDR3 length is 10 residues, termini included. The CDR3 sequence: CASIPESGRP.

Ten or more counts support this clonotype. The gene calls are TRBV7-8 and TRBJ1-1, with no clear D. V was clipped by 4 bases and J by 7 bases, with 7 bases between them. This CDR3 spans 11 amino acids. Germline V lookup: CDR1 SGHVS, CDR2 FQNEAQ. The CDR3 nucleotides read TGTGCCAGCAGCTCGCCGGGTGAAGCTTTCTTT. It yields the protein CASSSPGEAFF.